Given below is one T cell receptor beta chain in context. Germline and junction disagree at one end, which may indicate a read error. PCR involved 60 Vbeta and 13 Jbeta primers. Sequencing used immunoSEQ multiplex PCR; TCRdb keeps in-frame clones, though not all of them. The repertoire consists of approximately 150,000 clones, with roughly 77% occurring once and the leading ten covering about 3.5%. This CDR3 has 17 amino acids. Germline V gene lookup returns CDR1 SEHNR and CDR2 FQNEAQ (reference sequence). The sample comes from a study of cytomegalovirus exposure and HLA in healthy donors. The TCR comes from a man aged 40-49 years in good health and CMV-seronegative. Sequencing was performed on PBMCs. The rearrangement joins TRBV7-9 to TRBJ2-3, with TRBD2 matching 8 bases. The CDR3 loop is CSSSPTTKRGFTDTQYF. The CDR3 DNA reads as TGTTCCAGCAGCCCTACGACTAAGCGGGGGTTCACAGATACGCAGTATTTT. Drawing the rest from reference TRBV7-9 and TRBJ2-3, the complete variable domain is DTGVSQNPRHKITKRGQNVTFRCDPISEHNRLYWYRQTLGQGPEFLTYFQNEAQLEKSRLLSDRFSAERPKGSFSTLEIQRTEQGDSAMYLCSSSPTTKRGFTDTQYFGPGTRLTVL.